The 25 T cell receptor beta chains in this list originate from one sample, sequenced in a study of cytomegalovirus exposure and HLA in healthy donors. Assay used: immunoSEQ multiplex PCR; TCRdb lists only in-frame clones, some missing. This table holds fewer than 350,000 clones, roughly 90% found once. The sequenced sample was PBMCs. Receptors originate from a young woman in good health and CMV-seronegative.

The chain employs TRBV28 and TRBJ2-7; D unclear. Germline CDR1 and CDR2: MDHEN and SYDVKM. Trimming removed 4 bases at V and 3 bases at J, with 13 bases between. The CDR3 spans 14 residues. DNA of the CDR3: TGTGCCAGCAGTTGGGCAGTGAGACGCTACGAGCAGTACTTC. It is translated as CASSWAVRRYEQYF.

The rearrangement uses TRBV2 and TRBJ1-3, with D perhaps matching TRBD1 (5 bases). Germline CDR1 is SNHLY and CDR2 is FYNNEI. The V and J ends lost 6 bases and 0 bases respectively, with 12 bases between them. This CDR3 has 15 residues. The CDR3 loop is CASSPDQGSGNTIYF. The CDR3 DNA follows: TGTGCCAGCAGCCCAGACCAGGGCTCTGGAAACACCATATATTTT.

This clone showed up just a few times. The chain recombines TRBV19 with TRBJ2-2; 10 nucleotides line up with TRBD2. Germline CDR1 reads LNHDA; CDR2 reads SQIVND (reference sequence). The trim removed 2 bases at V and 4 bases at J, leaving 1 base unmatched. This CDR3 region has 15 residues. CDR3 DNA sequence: TGTGCCAGTAGTATACGACTAGCGGGCACCGGGGAGCTGTTTTTT. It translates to CASSIRLAGTGELFF.

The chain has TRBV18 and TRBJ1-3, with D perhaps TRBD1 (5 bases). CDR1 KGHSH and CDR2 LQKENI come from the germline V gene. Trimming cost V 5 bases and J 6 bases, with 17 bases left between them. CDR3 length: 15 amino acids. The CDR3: CASSGLKGITNTIYF. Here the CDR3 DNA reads TGTGCCAGCTCAGGCTTGAAGGGGATAACAAACACCATATATTTT.

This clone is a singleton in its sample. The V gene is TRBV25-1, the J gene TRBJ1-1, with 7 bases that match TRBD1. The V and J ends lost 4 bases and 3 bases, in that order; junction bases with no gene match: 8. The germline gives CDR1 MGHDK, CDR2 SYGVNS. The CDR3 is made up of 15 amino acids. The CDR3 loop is CASSGQWTGDTEAFF. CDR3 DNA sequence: TGTGCCAGCAGTGGGCAATGGACAGGAGACACTGAAGCTTTCTTT.

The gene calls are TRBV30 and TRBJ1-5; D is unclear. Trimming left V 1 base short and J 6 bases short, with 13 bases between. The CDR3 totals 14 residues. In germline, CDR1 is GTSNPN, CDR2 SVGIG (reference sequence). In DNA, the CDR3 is TGTGCCTGGAGTGCGGGGAACGGAGGTCAGCCCCAGCATTTT. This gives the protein CAWSAGNGGQPQHF. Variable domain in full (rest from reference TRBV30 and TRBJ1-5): SQTIHQWPATLVQPVGSPLSLECTVEGTSNPNLYWYRQAAGRGLQLLFYSVGIGQISSEVPQNLSASRPQDRQFILSSKKLLLSDSGFYLCAWSAGNGGQPQHFGDGTRLSIL.

The CDR3: CASSFHPSDRGAHEQYF. The CDR3 nucleotides are TGCGCCAGCAGCTTCCACCCTTCCGACAGGGGAGCCCACGAGCAGTACTTC. The chain has TRBV5-1 and TRBJ2-7, with TRBD1 matching over 8 bases. The CDR3 extends over 17 amino acids. Germline V gene sequence: CDR1 SGHRS, CDR2 YFSETQ. V lost 2 bases to trimming and J lost 5 bases; unmatched junction nucleotides: 15.

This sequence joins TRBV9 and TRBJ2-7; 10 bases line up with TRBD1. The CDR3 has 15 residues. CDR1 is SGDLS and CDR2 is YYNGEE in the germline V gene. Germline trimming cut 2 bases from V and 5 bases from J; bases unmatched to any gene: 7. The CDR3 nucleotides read TGTGCCAGCAGCGTCACCGGGACAGGGGTCGACGAGCAGTACTTC. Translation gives CASSVTGTGVDEQYF.

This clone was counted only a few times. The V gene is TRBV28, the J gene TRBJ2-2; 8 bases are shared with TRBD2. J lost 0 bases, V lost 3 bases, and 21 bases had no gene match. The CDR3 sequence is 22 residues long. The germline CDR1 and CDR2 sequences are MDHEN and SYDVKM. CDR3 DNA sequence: TGTGCCAGCAGTTTGGGGTGGATTGCTAGCGGGCTCTCTAAACCGAACACCGGGGAGCTGTTTTTT. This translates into CASSLGWIASGLSKPNTGELFF.

CDR3 coding DNA: TGTGCCAGGCCTAACGGGAGGTCGCCCCCTCGTGAGCAGTACTTC. It is translated as CARPNGRSPPREQYF. The chain is built from TRBV19 and TRBJ2-7; TRBD2 agrees at 7 bases. V was pared by 9 bases and J by 7 bases, with 18 bases of the junction left unmatched. This CDR3 is built from 15 residues. Germline CDR1 and CDR2: LNHDA and SQIVND (reference sequence).

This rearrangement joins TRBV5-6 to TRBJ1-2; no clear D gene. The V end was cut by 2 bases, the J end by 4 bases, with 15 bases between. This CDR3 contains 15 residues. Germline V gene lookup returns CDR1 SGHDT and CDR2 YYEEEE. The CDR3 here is CASSFSVRGSYGYTF. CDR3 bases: TGTGCCAGCAGCTTTTCGGTCCGGGGTAGCTATGGCTACACCTTC.

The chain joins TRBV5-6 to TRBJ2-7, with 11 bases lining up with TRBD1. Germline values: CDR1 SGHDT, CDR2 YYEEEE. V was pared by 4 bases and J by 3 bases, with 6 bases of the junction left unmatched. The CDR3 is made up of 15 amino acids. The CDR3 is CASSPPGTGGYEQYF. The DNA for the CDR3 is TGTGCCAGCAGCCCCCCCGGGACAGGGGGCTACGAGCAGTACTTC.

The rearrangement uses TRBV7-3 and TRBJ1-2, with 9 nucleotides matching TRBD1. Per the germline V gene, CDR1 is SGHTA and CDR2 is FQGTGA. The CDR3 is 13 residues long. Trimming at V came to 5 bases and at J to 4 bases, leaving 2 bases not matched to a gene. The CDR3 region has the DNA TGTGCCAGCAGCCCGACAGGGGGCTATGGCTACACCTTC. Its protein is CASSPTGGYGYTF.

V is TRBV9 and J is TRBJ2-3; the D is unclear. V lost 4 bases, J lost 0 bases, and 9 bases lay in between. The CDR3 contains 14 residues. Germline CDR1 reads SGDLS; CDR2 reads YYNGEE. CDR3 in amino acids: CASSLERSTDTQYF. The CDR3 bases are TGTGCCAGCAGCCTTGAGCGAAGCACAGATACGCAGTATTTT. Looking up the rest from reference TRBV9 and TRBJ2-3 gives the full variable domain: DSGVTQTPKHLITATGQRVTLRCSPRSGDLSVYWYQQSLDQGLQFLIQYYNGEERAKGNILERFSAQQFPDLHSELNLSSLELGDSALYFCASSLERSTDTQYFGPGTRLTVL.

The CDR3 sequence: CASGTPPGDTQYF. The CDR3 DNA follows: TGTGCCAGCGGTACACCCCCGGGAGATACGCAGTATTTT. V and J are TRBV27 and TRBJ2-3, with unresolved D. The length of the CDR3 is 13 residues. Germline assignment: CDR1 MNHEY and CDR2 SMNVEV (reference sequence). V was trimmed by 8 bases and J by 5 bases, leaving 14 bases between them.

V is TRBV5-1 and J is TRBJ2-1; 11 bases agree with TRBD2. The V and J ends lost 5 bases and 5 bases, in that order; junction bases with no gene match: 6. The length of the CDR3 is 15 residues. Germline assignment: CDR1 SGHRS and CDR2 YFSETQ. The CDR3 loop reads CASRVSGRADNEQFF. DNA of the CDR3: TGCGCCAGCAGAGTTAGCGGGAGGGCGGACAATGAGCAGTTCTTC.

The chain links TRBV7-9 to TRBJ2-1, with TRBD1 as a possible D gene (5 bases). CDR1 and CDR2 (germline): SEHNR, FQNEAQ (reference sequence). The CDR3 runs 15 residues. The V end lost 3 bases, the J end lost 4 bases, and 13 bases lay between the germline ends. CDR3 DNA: TGTGCCAGCAGCTTTGGTAGGGGCGAGTACAATGAGCAGTTCTTC. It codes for CASSFGRGEYNEQFF.

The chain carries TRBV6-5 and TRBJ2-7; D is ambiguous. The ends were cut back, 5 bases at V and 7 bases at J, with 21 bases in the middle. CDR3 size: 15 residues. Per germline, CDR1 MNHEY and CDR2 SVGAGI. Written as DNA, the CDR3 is TGTGCCAGCAGTACCCTATCCGATCCTCTTCCTGAGCAGTACTTC. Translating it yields CASSTLSDPLPEQYF.

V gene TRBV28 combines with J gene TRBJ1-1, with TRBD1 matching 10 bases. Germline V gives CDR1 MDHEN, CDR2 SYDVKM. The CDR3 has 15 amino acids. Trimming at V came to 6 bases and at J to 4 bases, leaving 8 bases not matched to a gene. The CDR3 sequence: CASRWKRTGGTEAFF. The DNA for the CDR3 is TGTGCCAGCAGGTGGAAAAGGACAGGGGGCACTGAAGCTTTCTTT. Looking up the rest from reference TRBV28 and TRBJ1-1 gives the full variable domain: DVKVTQSSRYLVKRTGEKVFLECVQDMDHENMFWYRQDPGLGLRLIYFSYDVKMKEKGDIPEGYSVSREKKERFSLILESASTNQTSMYLCASRWKRTGGTEAFFGQGTRLTVV.

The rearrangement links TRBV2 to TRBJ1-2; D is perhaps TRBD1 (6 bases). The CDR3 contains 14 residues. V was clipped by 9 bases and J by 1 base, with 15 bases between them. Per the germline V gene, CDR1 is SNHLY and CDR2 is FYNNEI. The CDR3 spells CASGYRQVNYGYTF. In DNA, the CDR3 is TGTGCCAGTGGGTATAGACAGGTTAACTATGGCTACACCTTC. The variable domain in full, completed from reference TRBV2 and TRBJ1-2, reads EPEVTQTPSHQVTQMGQEVILRCVPISNHLYFYWYRQILGQKVEFLVSFYNNEISEKSEIFDDQFSVERPDGSNFTLKIRSTKLEDSAMYFCASGYRQVNYGYTFGSGTRLTVV.

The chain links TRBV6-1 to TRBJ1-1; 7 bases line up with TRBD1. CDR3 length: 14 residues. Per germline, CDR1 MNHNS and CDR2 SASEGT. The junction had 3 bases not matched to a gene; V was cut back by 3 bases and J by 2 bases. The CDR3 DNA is TGTGCCAGCAGTGAGGGACAGATAAACACTGAAGCTTTCTTT. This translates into CASSEGQINTEAFF.

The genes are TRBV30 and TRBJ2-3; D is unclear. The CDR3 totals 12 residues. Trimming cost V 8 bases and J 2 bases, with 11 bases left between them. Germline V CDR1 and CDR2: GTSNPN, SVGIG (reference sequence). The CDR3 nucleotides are TGTGCCGGCTCTTTCCCCACAGATACGCAGTATTTT. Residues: CAGSFPTDTQYF.

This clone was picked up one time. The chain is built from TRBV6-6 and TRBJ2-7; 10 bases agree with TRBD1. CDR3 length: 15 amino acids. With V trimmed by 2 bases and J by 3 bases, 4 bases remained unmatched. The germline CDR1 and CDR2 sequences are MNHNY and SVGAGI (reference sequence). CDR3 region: CASSYGTGVSYEQYF. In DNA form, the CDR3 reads TGTGCCAGCAGTTACGGGACAGGGGTTAGCTACGAGCAGTACTTC.

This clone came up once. This CDR3 reads CASSVGPGSYTGELFF. The CDR3 nucleotides are TGTGCCAGCAGCGTAGGCCCCGGGTCCTACACCGGGGAGCTGTTTTTT. The chain carries TRBV9 and TRBJ2-2; no clear D. The V end lost 0 bases, the J end lost 3 bases, and 12 bases lay between the germline ends. CDR1 SGDLS and CDR2 YYNGEE come from the germline V gene. The CDR3 runs to 16 residues.

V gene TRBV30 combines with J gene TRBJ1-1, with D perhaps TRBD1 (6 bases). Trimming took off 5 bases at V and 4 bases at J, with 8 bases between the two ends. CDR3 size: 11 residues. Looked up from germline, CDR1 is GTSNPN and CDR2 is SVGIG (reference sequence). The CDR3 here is CAWGTSTEAFF. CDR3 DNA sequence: TGTGCCTGGGGGACATCCACTGAAGCTTTCTTT.